This TCR beta chain was observed in a study of CD8 T cells in ankylosing spondylitis. Study-wide results and caveats: Matched synovial fluid from ankylosing spondylitis patients was reported to be enriched for disease-linked clones. Seemingly distinctive of ankylosing spondylitis blood was a TCR beta motif formed by eight highly homologous variants.

TCRdb reprocessed the 5' RACE reads via MiXCR and lists one record per CDR3 protein. The sample lists around 390,000 distinct CDR3 sequences; about 22% were seen once. V lost 2 bases, J lost 8 bases, and 13 bases lay in between. The CDR3 spans 15 residues. In germline, CDR1 is SNHLY, CDR2 FYNNEI. This clonotype was counted once. Its target is unknown. The chain carries TRBV2 and TRBJ1-6; D gene uncertain. Specimen: blood, either unsorted or a sorted T cell fraction (not recorded which). The clonotype was recovered from a male donor with ankylosing spondylitis. CDR3 bases: TGTGCCAGCAGTGAACGTGCGGATGGGTATTCACCCCTCCACTTT. This sequence encodes CASSERADGYSPLHF.